Presented here are 2 T cell receptor beta chains from one specimen sequenced in a study of T cells after yellow fever vaccination. TCRdb processed the 5' RACE reads anew with MiXCR; each CDR3 protein has one entry. The table has about 75,000 distinct CDR3 sequences, around 7.1% seen once. Material: CD8+ T cells sorted from PBMCs, obtained around 10 days after the first yellow fever vaccination. These receptors came from a man younger than 35 who received the YFV17D yellow fever vaccine.

There are many counts of this clonotype. The genes are TRBV6-2 or TRBV6-3 and TRBJ1-6; D is uncertain. V gave up 6 bases and J gave up 0 bases, with 12 bases separating them. CDR3 length equals 16 residues. Germline-derived CDR1 and CDR2 are MNHEY and SVGEGT. CDR3 in amino acids: CASSSRPSSYNSPLHF. DNA of the CDR3: TGTGCCAGCAGCTCCCGACCCAGCTCCTATAATTCACCCCTCCACTTT.

Many counts were recorded for this clonotype. The V call is TRBV6-2 or TRBV6-3, the J call TRBJ2-3; 7 nucleotides match TRBD2. The CDR3 is 14 residues long. Trimming at V came to 8 bases and at J to 2 bases, leaving 7 bases not matched to a gene. Germline CDR1 is MNHEY and CDR2 is SVGEGT. Written as DNA, the CDR3 is TGTGCCAGCGGAGCGGGGTTAGTCACAGATACGCAGTATTTT. Translation gives CASGAGLVTDTQYF.